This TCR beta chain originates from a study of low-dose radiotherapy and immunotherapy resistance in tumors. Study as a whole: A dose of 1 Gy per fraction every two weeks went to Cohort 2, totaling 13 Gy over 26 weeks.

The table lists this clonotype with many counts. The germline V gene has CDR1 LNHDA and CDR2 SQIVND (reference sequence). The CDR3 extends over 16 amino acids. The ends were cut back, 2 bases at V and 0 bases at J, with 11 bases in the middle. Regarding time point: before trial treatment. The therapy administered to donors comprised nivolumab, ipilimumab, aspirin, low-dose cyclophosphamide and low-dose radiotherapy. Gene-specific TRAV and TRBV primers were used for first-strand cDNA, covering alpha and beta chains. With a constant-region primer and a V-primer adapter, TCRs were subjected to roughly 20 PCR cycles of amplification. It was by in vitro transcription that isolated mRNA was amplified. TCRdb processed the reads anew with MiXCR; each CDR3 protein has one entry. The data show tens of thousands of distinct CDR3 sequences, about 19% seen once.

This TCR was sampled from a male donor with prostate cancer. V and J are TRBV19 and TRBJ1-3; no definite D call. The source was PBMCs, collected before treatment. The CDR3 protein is CASSISRTTSGNTIYF. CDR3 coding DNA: TGTGCCAGTAGTATATCCAGGACTACCTCTGGAAACACCATATATTTT.